Listed here is a single T cell receptor beta chain. Its antigen is as yet unknown. The source of the sample is a study of CD8 T cells in ankylosing spondylitis. General study findings and limits: Existing reports had already noted some motif variants in reactive arthritis synovial fluid and blood.

This CDR3 region has 15 residues. Trimming cost V 1 base and J 0 bases, with 10 bases left between them. The germline CDR1 and CDR2 sequences are SGHAT and FQDESV (reference sequence). TCRdb independently ran MiXCR on the 5' RACE reads; one entry per CDR3 protein. The table lists approximately 350,000 distinct CDR3 sequences, 20% to 25% of them singletons. The clonotype comes from a male donor with ankylosing spondylitis or in good health (not recorded which). The specimen was blood, either unsorted or a sorted T cell fraction (not recorded which). This chain connects TRBV11-1 to TRBJ2-7; unclear D gene. In DNA form, the CDR3 reads TGTGCCAGCAGCTTAGTGCAGGCCACCTCCTACGAGCAGTACTTC. Translating it yields CASSLVQATSYEQYF.